This TCR beta chain comes out of a study of cytotoxic CD8 clonotypes in ibrutinib-treated CLL. Study details: Overall, some 24 responses were partial and 2 complete; following median around 70 months, around 15 patients stayed remitted and around twelve progressed. Response sampling took place at median approximately 11 months of treatment, range 6 to 36. General study results and limits: Clonality was higher at ibrutinib response and returned toward baseline at progression.

The table came from immunoSEQ multiplex PCR; TCRdb's copy has only in-frame clones and leaves some out. The repertoire holds 130,000 or so clones, with around four fifths as singletons. With regard to this clone: Its specificity is not known.

The source is a human donor with chronic lymphocytic leukemia. Specimen: PBMCs, collected after 24 months of ibrutinib treatment.

In DNA, the CDR3 is TGTGCCATCAGCGACAGGGTGGTCAACATTCAGTACTTC. Protein sequence: CAISDRVVNIQYF. This chain links TRBV10-3 with TRBJ2-4, with 7 bases matching TRBD1. The CDR3 extends over 13 amino acids. The V and J ends lost 6 bases and 7 bases, in that order; junction bases with no gene match: 6. The germline V gene has CDR1 ENHRY and CDR2 SYGVKD.